The 29 T cell receptor beta chains listed next were all sequenced from one sample in a study of blood T cells in healthy people across ages. Then a second PCR, running about 7 to 11 cycles, was carried out with a sample-barcoded 5' primer and a J-beta primer mix. TCRdb itself ran the 5' RACE reads through MiXCR, one entry per CDR3 protein. The table lists 850,000 to 1,100,000 distinct CDR3 sequences, roughly two fifths of them singletons, with roughly 14% in the top ten. Sequenced sample: blood. These receptors came from a man younger than 35 in good health.

This clonotype was picked up a small number of times. V usage is TRBV18 and J usage is TRBJ1-4; D unclear. Trimming left V 0 bases short and J 4 bases short, with 9 bases between. Germline CDR1 is KGHSH and CDR2 is LQKENI. This CDR3 region has 15 residues. DNA of the CDR3: TGTGCCAGCTCACCACCGCGGACCGGTAATGAAAAACTGTTTTTT. It codes for CASSPPRTGNEKLFF.

This clonotype has only a few counts. The rearrangement joins TRBV12-3 or TRBV12-4 to TRBJ2-3; TRBD2 matches 9 bases. CDR3 length: 17 residues. With 2 bases clipped from V and 3 bases from J, the junction kept 9 bases outside the gene matches. In nucleotides, the CDR3 is TGTGCCAGCAGTTTACCTCGGACTAGCGCAAAGACAGATACGCAGTATTTT. It translates to CASSLPRTSAKTDTQYF.

The rearrangement joins TRBV7-9 to TRBJ1-2, with no clear D. The V end lost 5 bases, the J end lost 5 bases, and 18 bases lay between the germline ends. This CDR3 contains 15 residues. Germline V gene sequence: CDR1 SEHNR, CDR2 FQNEAQ (reference sequence). The CDR3 here is CASSEGGRIAYGYTF. CDR3 nucleotide sequence: TGTGCCAGCAGCGAAGGCGGCCGTATCGCTTATGGCTACACCTTC.

The chain combines TRBV20-1 with TRBJ1-2; 8 nucleotides align to TRBD1. The length of the CDR3 is 14 residues. Germline CDR1 and CDR2: DFQATT and SNEGSKA (reference sequence). J gave up 5 bases and V 1 base, and 6 bases lay outside the gene matches. The CDR3: CSARAEQGEYGYTF. Written as DNA, the CDR3 is TGCAGTGCTAGAGCTGAACAGGGGGAGTATGGCTACACCTTC.

This sequence joins TRBV29-1 and TRBJ2-7; 9 bases are a match to TRBD2. Germline CDR1 SQVTM, CDR2 ANQGSEA. Trimming took 0 bases from V and 4 from J; bases not matched to a gene: 7. The CDR3 totals 15 residues. This CDR3 reads CSVEEISGGSYEQYF. The CDR3, as DNA: TGCAGCGTTGAAGAGATTAGCGGGGGTTCTTACGAGCAGTACTTC.

This rearrangement joins TRBV15 to TRBJ1-2; D unresolved. The V gene's germline CDR1 is LNHNV and CDR2 YYDKDF (reference sequence). Deletions cut 6 bases from V and 2 bases from J, with 28 bases between. The CDR3 totals 19 residues. The CDR3 region has the DNA TGTGCCACCAGTTTTAAAGGTCTTCTTCGCCCGTCCGGGAACTATGGCTACACCTTC. This translates into CATSFKGLLRPSGNYGYTF.

Remarks on this clonotype: A much larger clonotype is one base distant, so this may be a read error. This sequence joins TRBV20-1 and TRBJ2-1; 8 bases agree with TRBD1. This CDR3 has 14 residues. The germline CDR1 and CDR2 sequences are DFQATT and SNEGSKA (reference sequence). CDR3 sequence (DNA): TGCAGTGCCAGAAGAGGACAGGGTAGCAATGAGCAGCTCTTC. As protein: CSARRGQGSNEQLF.

This clonotype appeared once. V usage is TRBV6-5 and J usage is TRBJ2-7; D may be TRBD2 (6 bases). V lost 5 bases to trimming and J lost 7 bases, with 24 bases between them. The CDR3 has 16 amino acids. Germline-derived CDR1 and CDR2 are MNHEY and SVGAGI. CDR3: CASSPFAGSSYNEQYF. The CDR3 nucleotides are TGTGCCAGCAGTCCATTTGCGGGGAGCTCCTACAATGAGCAGTACTTC.

The chain carries TRBV12-5 and TRBJ2-5; D not resolved. Trimming pared 6 bases from V and 11 bases from J, leaving 16 bases between. Germline loops: CDR1 LGHNT, CDR2 FRNRAP. The CDR3 loop spans 12 amino acids. In DNA form, the CDR3 reads TGTGCTAGTGGCCCCGGACGCAATGAGCAGTACTTC. Protein sequence: CASGPGRNEQYF.

This clonotype came up many times. The chain recombines TRBV7-8 with TRBJ2-3; D gene unclear. Germline V lookup: CDR1 SGHVS, CDR2 FQNEAQ. This CDR3 region has 14 residues. Between the trimmed V and J ends, which lost 1 base and 3 bases, there was a span of 8 bases. CDR3 amino acids: CASSLGWLTDTQYF. CDR3 nucleotide sequence: TGTGCCAGCAGCTTAGGCTGGCTAACAGATACGCAGTATTTT.

This clonotype was seen many times. The chain couples TRBV6-2 or TRBV6-3 to TRBJ1-2; D remains unclear. Germline lookup yields CDR1 MNHEY and CDR2 SVGEGT. This CDR3 is 14 amino acids long. V was clipped by 5 bases and J by 6 bases, with 16 bases between them. CDR3 sequence reads: CASSREAGSDGYTF. The CDR3 DNA reads as TGTGCCAGCAGTCGGGAGGCGGGCAGTGATGGCTACACCTTC.

The chain links TRBV14 to TRBJ1-5; the D is unclear. This CDR3 has 24 residues. The V gene lost 0 bases and the J gene lost 2 bases, with 35 bases spanning the gap. The germline V gene encodes CDR1 SGHDN and CDR2 FVKESK. CDR3 nucleotide sequence: TGTGCCAGCAGCCAAGATCGAGGAGTTAAGTGTGGGGATCCCCAACGGCATGGCAATCAGCCCCAGCATTTT. Translating gives CASSQDRGVKCGDPQRHGNQPQHF.

The CDR3 sequence is CASSRTYNEQYF. The CDR3 DNA reads TGTGCCAGCAGCCGAACATACAATGAGCAGTACTTC. The chain combines TRBV14 with TRBJ2-1; D not certain. The J call may be incorrect, as the DNA end agrees better with TRBJ2-7. Germline V CDR1 and CDR2: SGHDN, FVKESK. The CDR3 runs 12 residues.

The rearrangement joins TRBV20-1 to TRBJ2-4; TRBD2 is a possible D gene (5 bases). The CDR3 is 15 residues long. V lost 0 bases and J 6 bases, leaving 15 bases between the germline ends. Per germline, CDR1 DFQATT and CDR2 SNEGSKA (reference sequence). CDR3 sequence reads: CSAREGSGRLNIQYF. CDR3 nucleotide sequence: TGCAGTGCTAGAGAGGGGAGCGGCAGATTAAACATTCAGTACTTC.

The genes are TRBV21-1 and TRBJ2-1; TRBD1 is the table's D call and was not checked against the DNA. TRBV21-1 has pseudogene status. The CDR3 loop spans 16 amino acids. The CDR3 DNA reads as TGTGCCAGCACCTCTAACGGGGCAGACCCACAAGAGACCCAGTTCTTC. It codes for CASTSNGADPQETQFF.

A note on this clonotype: One base away lies a much larger clone, so this may be a sequencing read error. V usage is TRBV12-3 or TRBV12-4 and J usage is TRBJ2-3; D unclear. This CDR3 comprises 14 residues. CDR3 nucleotides: TGTACCAGCAGTTTAATGGAGATAATAGATACGCAGTATTTT. It specifies CTSSLMEIIDTQYF.

As regards this clonotype: Since a much larger clone is just one base distant, this may be a read error. The rearrangement uses TRBV10-3 and TRBJ2-3; D may be TRBD2 (6 bases). Germline CDR1 is ENHRY and CDR2 is SYGVKD. Trimming removed 6 bases at V and 3 bases at J, with 13 bases between. The CDR3 consists of 14 residues. DNA of the CDR3: TGTGCCATCAGGGGAGGCAGGGTGACAGATACGCAGTATTTT. It yields the protein CAIRGGRVTDTQYF.

In its sample, this clonotype was seen a few times. V is TRBV18 and J is TRBJ1-4, with 10 bases lining up with TRBD1. Germline CDR1 and CDR2: KGHSH and LQKENI. V lost 2 bases, J lost 4 bases, and 4 bases stayed unmatched. The CDR3 is 16 amino acids. The CDR3 bases are TGTGCCAGCTCACCAGGGACAGGGGACATTAATGAAAAACTGTTTTTT. Amino acids: CASSPGTGDINEKLFF. Looking up the rest from reference TRBV18 and TRBJ1-4 gives the full variable domain: NAGVMQNPRHLVRRRGQEARLRCSPMKGHSHVYWYRQLPEEGLKFMVYLQKENIIDESGMPKERFSAEFPKEGPSILRIQQVVRGDSAAYFCASSPGTGDINEKLFFGSGTQLSVL.

This clonotype showed up many times. V usage is TRBV12-3 or TRBV12-4 and J usage is TRBJ2-1, with D perhaps TRBD2 (6 bases). The CDR3 is 11 amino acids. Trimming removed 11 bases at V and 7 bases at J, with 12 bases between. The CDR3 is CACRGGNEQFF. The CDR3 DNA reads TGTGCCTGCCGTGGGGGGAATGAGCAGTTCTTC.

The chain employs TRBV7-8 and TRBJ2-3; 9 bases match TRBD1. With V trimmed by 5 bases and J by 4 bases, 7 bases remained unmatched. The CDR3 sequence is 15 residues long. Germline V gene data show CDR1 as SGHVS and CDR2 as FQNEAQ. In nucleotides, the CDR3 is TGTGCCAGCAGCATCGGGACAGGGAACCCAGATACGCAGTATTTT. Encoded protein: CASSIGTGNPDTQYF.

Comment on this clonotype: This may come from a read error, since a much larger clone is one base off. The chain's CDR3 is CASSLGQKYEQYF. In DNA, the CDR3 is TGTGCCAGCAGCCTGGGACAGAAATACGAGCAGTACTTC. The rearrangement joins TRBV7-2 to TRBJ2-7; TRBD1 aligns across 7 bases. CDR3 size: 13 residues. J was trimmed by 4 bases and V by 5 bases; bases with no gene match: 5. Germline V gene data show CDR1 as SGHTA and CDR2 as FQGNSA.

This clonotype was detected a few times. The chain links TRBV6-6 to TRBJ1-1; TRBD1 matches at 8 bases. V was clipped by 7 bases and J by 5 bases; unmatched bases: 9. CDR3 length equals 14 residues. CDR1 and CDR2 (germline): MNHNY, SVGAGI (reference sequence). As DNA, the CDR3 is TGTGCCAGCACTCCGACAGGGGAGAAAACTGAAGCTTTCTTT. Its protein product is CASTPTGEKTEAFF.

This clonotype has just a few counts. The chain couples TRBV9 to TRBJ2-1; D unresolved. The CDR3 loop spans 14 amino acids. V lost 7 bases to trimming and J lost 5 bases, with 16 bases between them. Germline CDR1 is SGDLS and CDR2 is YYNGEE. The CDR3 bases are TGTGCCAGCGGTGACCTATTATCCAACAATGAGCAGTTCTTC. Its translation is CASGDLLSNNEQFF.

This chain links TRBV12-3 or TRBV12-4 with TRBJ2-2, with TRBD2 matching 11 bases. With V trimmed by 6 bases and J by 5 bases, 5 bases remained unmatched. The CDR3 covers 15 residues. For the CDR3, the DNA is TGTGCCAGCAGCAGACTAGCGGGGTTTACCGGGGAGCTGTTTTTT. Translation gives CASSRLAGFTGELFF.

The rearrangement uses TRBV7-9 and TRBJ2-1; maybe TRBD1 (6 bases). The CDR3 has 15 amino acids. The ends were cut back, 0 bases at V and 5 bases at J, with 11 bases in the middle. Germline V gene data show CDR1 as SEHNR and CDR2 as FQNEAQ (reference sequence). The chain's CDR3 is CASSLAGARNNEQFF. The CDR3 DNA is TGTGCCAGCAGCTTAGCGGGGGCGCGAAACAATGAGCAGTTCTTC.

The gene calls are TRBV4-3 and TRBJ2-1; D unclear. The CDR3 sequence is 16 residues long. With 5 bases removed from V and 5 bases from J, the gap between germline ends came to 19 bases. Germline-derived CDR1 and CDR2 are LGHNA and YSLEER. CDR3 region: CASSKRLSPIDNEQFF. DNA of the CDR3: TGCGCCAGCAGCAAACGGCTGTCCCCTATTGACAATGAGCAGTTCTTC.

The CDR3 sequence: CSVEMTNSGNTIYF. The CDR3, as DNA: TGCAGCGTTGAAATGACGAACTCTGGAAACACCATATATTTT. This chain links TRBV29-1 with TRBJ1-3; D uncertain. With 2 bases removed from V and 0 bases from J, the gap between germline ends came to 8 bases. CDR3 length: 14 amino acids. CDR1 is SQVTM and CDR2 is ANQGSEA in the germline V gene.

This clonotype showed up just a few times. This sequence joins TRBV4-3 and TRBJ1-2, with TRBD1 as a possible D gene (6 bases). V lost 0 bases, J lost 5 bases, and 16 bases lay in between. CDR3 length equals 16 residues. Germline V gene data show CDR1 as LGHNA and CDR2 as YSLEER. The CDR3 spells CASSQDKAQGSYGYTF. In nucleotides, the CDR3 is TGCGCCAGCAGCCAAGATAAGGCACAGGGAAGTTATGGCTACACCTTC.

This clonotype has more than one count but fewer than ten. The chain has TRBV12-3 or TRBV12-4 and TRBJ1-3; D possibly corresponds to TRBD1 (5 bases). The CDR3 sequence is 15 residues long. Trimming stripped 5 bases from V and 0 bases from J, with 11 bases between. CDR3 sequence reads: CASSPTGGSGNTIYF. As DNA, the CDR3 is TGTGCCAGCAGTCCCACAGGAGGCTCTGGAAACACCATATATTTT.